The 17 T cell receptor beta chains in this list originate from one sample, sequenced in a study of untreated major depressive disorder. The protocol was immunoSEQ multiplex PCR, while the TCRdb copy is restricted to in-frame clones and leaves out a portion. The sample contains tens of thousands of clones, approximately 95% of which appear only once. Sequencing was carried out using CD4+ T cells from PBMCs. The receptors derive from a man aged 25 to 40 in good health.

The gene calls are TRBV2 and TRBJ2-3; D gene uncertain. The CDR3 length is 13 residues. In germline, CDR1 is SNHLY, CDR2 FYNNEI. The V and J ends lost 5 bases and 0 bases respectively, with 6 bases between them. The CDR3 sequence is CASSHPSTDTQYF. The CDR3 coding sequence is TGTGCCAGCAGTCATCCTAGCACAGATACGCAGTATTTT.

The chain is built from TRBV5-4 and TRBJ1-1; a possible D gene is TRBD1 (5 bases). There are 14 residues in the CDR3. Germline assignment: CDR1 SGHNT and CDR2 YYREEE (reference sequence). Trimming cost V 0 bases and J 3 bases, with 9 bases left between them. This CDR3 is CASSLGGSDTEAFF. Written as DNA, the CDR3 is TGTGCCAGCAGCTTGGGGGGGTCGGACACTGAAGCTTTCTTT.

V and J are TRBV5-1 and TRBJ1-2; 8 positions agree with TRBD1. Trimming took 0 bases from V and 4 from J; bases not matched to a gene: 5. This CDR3 is built from 15 residues. Germline CDR1 reads SGHRS; CDR2 reads YFSETQ. CDR3 coding DNA: TGCGCCAGCAGCTTGGCTCCGGGACAGGCCTATGGCTACACCTTC. Its protein is CASSLAPGQAYGYTF.

This chain joins TRBV5-6 and TRBJ2-7; 12 nucleotides align to TRBD2. The CDR3 has 18 residues. V was clipped by 1 base and J by 2 bases; unmatched bases: 10. Germline CDR1 reads SGHDT; CDR2 reads YYEEEE. The CDR3 is CASSLYASGRAPTYEQYF. The CDR3 DNA follows: TGTGCCAGCAGCTTGTATGCTAGCGGGAGGGCTCCTACCTACGAGCAGTACTTC.

The V and J genes are TRBV27 and TRBJ2-7; perhaps TRBD2 as D (5 bases). Trimming cost V 7 bases and J 6 bases, with 25 bases left between them. The CDR3 consists of 16 residues. Germline V gives CDR1 MNHEY, CDR2 SMNVEV (reference sequence). DNA for the CDR3: TGTGCCAGCACTCCCATCCTACGGGGAAAAAGGAGCGAGCAGTACTTC. It codes for CASTPILRGKRSEQYF.

The chain has TRBV19 and TRBJ2-7; D assignment may be TRBD1 or TRBD2 (5 bases each). The germline V gene encodes CDR1 LNHDA and CDR2 SQIVND (reference sequence). The V gene lost 9 bases and the J gene lost 1 base, with 16 bases spanning the gap. This CDR3 has 14 residues. CDR3 sequence reads: CASKDSGASYEQYF. CDR3 sequence (DNA): TGTGCCAGCAAGGACTCTGGGGCGTCCTACGAGCAGTACTTC.

The chain couples TRBV7-9 to TRBJ2-7; no clear D. Germline V lookup: CDR1 SEHNR, CDR2 FQNEAQ (reference sequence). This CDR3 is built from 15 residues. V lost 5 bases, J lost 0 bases, and 14 bases lay in between. Here the CDR3 DNA reads TGTGCCAGCAGCCCACAACCATTGAGCTCCTACGAGCAGTACTTC. It yields the protein CASSPQPLSSYEQYF.

The J gene is TRBJ2-7, the V gene TRBV30; D gene unclear. Per the germline V gene, CDR1 is GTSNPN and CDR2 is SVGIG (reference sequence). CDR3 size: 16 residues. V was cut by 1 base and J by 6 bases, with 22 bases left in between. The CDR3 sequence is CAWSALKGRRGVEQYF. In nucleotides, the CDR3 is TGTGCCTGGAGTGCCCTTAAAGGCCGAAGAGGAGTCGAGCAGTACTTC.

The gene calls are TRBV19 and TRBJ1-2, with D possibly TRBD1 on 6 matching bases. Germline lookup yields CDR1 LNHDA and CDR2 SQIVND (reference sequence). Deletions cut 4 bases from V and 8 bases from J, with 14 bases between. The CDR3 extends over 13 amino acids. The CDR3 nucleotides read TGTGCCAGTAGTACTAGGACAGCCCGAGGCTACACCTTC. It translates to CASSTRTARGYTF. The full variable domain, its missing parts supplied by reference TRBV19 and TRBJ1-2, is DGGITQSPKYLFRKEGQNVTLSCEQNLNHDAMYWYRQDPGQGLRLIYYSQIVNDFQKGDIAEGYSVSREKKESFPLTVTSAQKNPTAFYLCASSTRTARGYTFGSGTRLTVV.

The chain links TRBV4-3 to TRBJ1-5; 7 bases map to TRBD1. The germline V gene encodes CDR1 LGHNA and CDR2 YSLEER. This CDR3 comprises 14 residues. After removal of 4 bases from V and 5 bases from J, the junction contained 5 bases not matched to a gene. The CDR3 sequence: CASSPRQGDQPQHF. The CDR3 nucleotides read TGCGCCAGCAGCCCCAGACAGGGTGATCAGCCCCAGCATTTT.

The gene calls are TRBV5-4 and TRBJ1-2; possibly TRBD1 for D (5 bases). This CDR3 comprises 13 residues. V lost 5 bases and J 3 bases, leaving 11 bases between the germline ends. The germline V gene encodes CDR1 SGHNT and CDR2 YYREEE (reference sequence). The CDR3 spells CASSRDGDYGYTF. DNA of the CDR3: TGTGCCAGCAGTCGGGACGGAGACTATGGCTACACCTTC.

The V call is TRBV30, the J call TRBJ1-4; D unclear. The CDR3 consists of 13 residues. The germline V and J ends were trimmed by 3 bases and 4 bases, with 9 bases remaining between them. The V gene's germline CDR1 is GTSNPN and CDR2 SVGIG (reference sequence). The CDR3 reads CAWRPPHNEKLFF. The CDR3 DNA follows: TGTGCCTGGAGGCCACCCCATAATGAAAAACTGTTTTTT.

This clone has only one observation. The chain couples TRBV2 to TRBJ2-7; a weak D match, TRBD2 (5 bases). V was shortened by 6 bases and J by 3 bases, with 9 bases between the two germline ends. The CDR3 runs 12 residues. Germline V lookup: CDR1 SNHLY, CDR2 FYNNEI. The CDR3 DNA follows: TGTGCCAGCAGGAGGCGGGTCTACGAGCAGTACTTC. This codes for CASRRRVYEQYF. The variable domain in full, completed from reference TRBV2 and TRBJ2-7, reads EPEVTQTPSHQVTQMGQEVILRCVPISNHLYFYWYRQILGQKVEFLVSFYNNEISEKSEIFDDQFSVERPDGSNFTLKIRSTKLEDSAMYFCASRRRVYEQYFGPGTRLTVT.

The chain carries TRBV5-1 and TRBJ2-5, with D perhaps assigned TRBD1 or TRBD2 (6 bases each). The V and J ends lost 0 bases and 5 bases respectively, with 14 bases between them. CDR1 is SGHRS, CDR2 YFSETQ, per germline. CDR3 length equals 15 residues. CDR3 sequence (DNA): TGCGCCAGCAGCTTGGTAGGGGGAGGAGGGGAGACCCAGTACTTC. This gives the protein CASSLVGGGGETQYF.

This chain links TRBV4-2 with TRBJ2-1, with 8 nucleotides matching TRBD1. Germline assignment: CDR1 LGHNA and CDR2 YNFKEQ. The CDR3 covers 16 residues. Trimming cost V 0 bases and J 8 bases; bases outside gene matches: 9. In DNA, the CDR3 is TGTGCCAGCAGCCAAGACGGAGGACAGGGTCTCCATGAGCAGTTCTTC. It translates to CASSQDGGQGLHEQFF.

V gene TRBV27 combines with J gene TRBJ1-2; 8 nucleotides agree with TRBD1. Per the germline V gene, CDR1 is MNHEY and CDR2 is SMNVEV (reference sequence). J gave up 7 bases and V 8 bases, and 9 bases lay outside the gene matches. The length of the CDR3 is 13 residues. The CDR3 here is CASARGQATGYTF. In DNA, the CDR3 is TGTGCCAGCGCCCGGGGACAGGCGACTGGCTACACCTTC.

V and J are TRBV5-8 and TRBJ1-1; D is unclear. Germline lookup yields CDR1 SGHTS and CDR2 YDEGEE. V was pared by 0 bases and J by 8 bases, with 17 bases between. This CDR3 spans 15 amino acids. CDR3: CASSLVTFWEAEAFF. The CDR3 region has the DNA TGTGCCAGCAGCTTGGTGACCTTTTGGGAGGCAGAAGCTTTCTTT. The whole variable domain, remainder taken from reference TRBV5-8 and TRBJ1-1, is EAGVTQSPTHLIKTRGQQATLRCSPISGHTSVYWYQQALGLGLQFLLWYDEGEERNRGNFPPRFSGRQFPNYSSELNVNALELEDSALYLCASSLVTFWEAEAFFGQGTRLTVV.